These 25 T cell receptor beta chains came from one sample sequenced in a study of OX40 agonist ivuxolimab in advanced cancers. Some clones are missing from TCRdb's copy, which holds only in-frame ones; the method was immunoSEQ multiplex PCR. The sample comprises more than 50,000 clones, about 86% of which are singletons, and about 0.8% rests with the top ten. Sequencing used CD4+ or CD8+ T cells sorted from blood, obtained in a trial of the OX40 agonist ivuxolimab. These receptors were taken from an adult with an advanced solid tumor such as melanoma, head and neck, liver or kidney cancer.

This sequence joins TRBV21-1 and TRBJ1-5. TRBV21-1 is flagged as a pseudogene. The CDR3 is made up of 17 amino acids. The CDR3 spells CASSKDRSDYSNQPQHF. The CDR3 nucleotides are TGTGCCAGCAGCAAAGATCGATCGGACTATAGCAATCAGCCCCAGCATTTT.

CDR3 sequence (DNA): TGTGCCAGTAGTGCCCGACAGGGGCGGACTAATGAAAAACTGTTTTTT. Protein product: CASSARQGRTNEKLFF. The chain joins TRBV19 to TRBJ1-4; 8 bases match TRBD1. The CDR3 is made up of 16 amino acids. Trimming cost V 5 bases and J 2 bases; bases outside gene matches: 7. Germline V gene data show CDR1 as LNHDA and CDR2 as SQIVND (reference sequence).

The CDR3 region has the DNA TGTGCCAGCAGTAAAGACCCTACCCGCGCCTACGAGCAGTACTTC. As protein: CASSKDPTRAYEQYF. The chain combines TRBV6-5 with TRBJ2-7, with D uncertain. Per the germline V gene, CDR1 is MNHEY and CDR2 is SVGAGI. Trimming left V 5 bases short and J 2 bases short, with 16 bases between. This CDR3 has 15 residues.

The chain couples TRBV27 to TRBJ2-5; 7 positions agree with TRBD2. CDR1 and CDR2 from the germline V gene are MNHEY and SMNVEV (reference sequence). The CDR3 is 15 residues long. The V gene end was trimmed by 5 bases and the J gene end by 1 base; junction bases not matched to a gene: 7. The CDR3 coding sequence is TGTGCCAGCAGTCCGCGGGGAGGGTTCCAAGAGACCCAGTACTTC. Encoded protein: CASSPRGGFQETQYF.

This clone was picked up a small number of times. The chain couples TRBV5-6 to TRBJ2-4; D gene uncertain. V lost 1 base and J lost 2, with 10 bases in between. The CDR3 totals 15 residues. Per the germline V gene, CDR1 is SGHDT and CDR2 is YYEEEE. The CDR3 region has the DNA TGTGCCAGCAGCTTGCCAGGTACCACCAAAAACATTCAGTACTTC. This encodes CASSLPGTTKNIQYF. The whole variable domain, filled in from reference TRBV5-6 and TRBJ2-4, reads DAGVTQSPTHLIKTRGQQVTLRCSPKSGHDTVSWYQQALGQGPQFIFQYYEEEERQRGNFPDRFSGHQFPNYSSELNVNALLLGDSALYLCASSLPGTTKNIQYFGAGTRLSVL.

CDR3 in DNA: TGTGCCAGCAGTCCTTCCGATAGGCAGCCCCAGCATTTT. Its protein product is CASSPSDRQPQHF. The gene calls are TRBV28 and TRBJ1-5, with D unclear. Trimming took off 5 bases at V and 7 bases at J, with 12 bases between the two ends. CDR1 is MDHEN and CDR2 is SYDVKM in the germline V gene. The CDR3 spans 13 residues.

The rearrangement links TRBV9 to TRBJ2-7, with D possibly matching TRBD2 (6 bases). The V gene lost 0 bases and the J gene lost 5 bases, with 18 bases spanning the gap. CDR1 is SGDLS and CDR2 is YYNGEE in the germline V gene. CDR3 length: 16 residues. CDR3: CASSVADRGLFHEQYF. CDR3 nucleotide sequence: TGTGCCAGCAGCGTAGCCGACCGCGGACTATTCCACGAGCAGTACTTC.

This clone was counted once. This chain connects TRBV28 to TRBJ2-1; D is ambiguous. The CDR3 extends over 15 amino acids. The germline V and J ends were trimmed by 3 bases and 7 bases, with 16 bases remaining between them. Germline CDR1 and CDR2: MDHEN and SYDVKM. This chain's CDR3 is CASSLVKAPLNEQFF. The CDR3 DNA follows: TGTGCCAGCAGTTTGGTAAAGGCACCGCTGAATGAGCAGTTCTTC.

This rearrangement joins TRBV6-5 to TRBJ2-1, with TRBD2 matching over 9 bases. The trim removed 6 bases at V and 8 bases at J, leaving 5 bases unmatched. Germline values: CDR1 MNHEY, CDR2 SVGAGI. CDR3 size: 13 residues. The CDR3 loop reads CASRRGGGDEQFF. As DNA, the CDR3 is TGTGCCAGCAGACGCGGGGGGGGCGATGAGCAGTTCTTC.

The chain combines TRBV6-1 with TRBJ2-4; D possibly corresponds to TRBD1 (5 bases). Germline lookup yields CDR1 MNHNS and CDR2 SASEGT. This CDR3 has 16 amino acids. The V gene lost 2 bases and the J gene lost 0 bases, with 11 bases spanning the gap. The CDR3 loop reads CASSEPDTLAKNIQYF. Here the CDR3 DNA reads TGTGCCAGCAGTGAACCGGACACCCTAGCCAAAAACATTCAGTACTTC.

The chain uses TRBV4-1 and TRBJ1-5; D gene unclear. The germline gives CDR1 MGHRA, CDR2 YSYEKL. CDR3 length equals 13 residues. Trimming removed 0 bases at V and 4 bases at J, with 4 bases between. The CDR3 nucleotides read TGCGCCAGCAGCCAAGATGGGAATCAGCCCCAGCATTTT. Its translation is CASSQDGNQPQHF.

This clone showed up just once. V usage is TRBV15 and J usage is TRBJ2-2, with 10 bases aligning to TRBD1. The CDR3 length is 17 residues. The V gene's germline CDR1 is LNHNV and CDR2 YYDKDF (reference sequence). The V and J ends lost 5 bases and 4 bases, in that order; junction bases with no gene match: 10. CDR3 in DNA: TGTGCCACCAGCCCTAAAAGGGGACAGGGGTTCACCGGGGAGCTGTTTTTT. Translated: CATSPKRGQGFTGELFF.

The chain links TRBV6-1 to TRBJ2-1; D tentatively reads TRBD1 or TRBD2 (5 bases each). The V and J ends lost 1 base and 12 bases respectively, with 16 bases between them. From germline, CDR1 is MNHNS and CDR2 SASEGT. The CDR3 length is 14 residues. In nucleotides, the CDR3 is TGTGCCAGCAGTGAAGGGGGGACGGCCGAGGGGCAGTTCTTC. It translates to CASSEGGTAEGQFF.

The V and J genes are TRBV7-2 and TRBJ2-3, with a possible D match to TRBD1 (6 bases). From germline, CDR1 is SGHTA and CDR2 FQGNSA. The CDR3 contains 15 residues. Trimming pared 5 bases from V and 5 bases from J, leaving 17 bases between. The CDR3 region has the DNA TGTGCCAGCAGCCCCACCCCAGGGGCTGTAGATACGCAGTATTTT. Translation: CASSPTPGAVDTQYF.

The V call is TRBV6-5, the J call TRBJ2-7; tentative D call: TRBD1 (5 bases). Germline lookup yields CDR1 MNHEY and CDR2 SVGAGI. V was clipped by 7 bases and J by 4 bases, with 17 bases between them. The CDR3 length is 14 residues. This CDR3 is CASIPAGHPYEQYF. The CDR3 DNA follows: TGTGCCAGCATTCCTGCCGGACACCCGTACGAGCAGTACTTC.

The chain joins TRBV29-1 to TRBJ1-1; D gene unclear. Germline V lookup: CDR1 SQVTM, CDR2 ANQGSEA. The CDR3 is 12 amino acids. Between the trimmed V and J ends, which lost 5 bases and 5 bases, there was a span of 12 bases. CDR3 in amino acids: CSVMPGKTEAFF. CDR3 coding DNA: TGCAGCGTTATGCCTGGAAAGACTGAAGCTTTCTTT.

The V call is TRBV27, the J call TRBJ2-6, with 11 bases identical to TRBD1. Trimming at V came to 6 bases and at J to 1 base, leaving 5 bases not matched to a gene. Germline CDR1 MNHEY, CDR2 SMNVEV (reference sequence). The CDR3 length is 17 residues. The CDR3 spells CASRKDRGRSGANVLTF. The CDR3 nucleotides read TGTGCCAGCAGAAAGGACAGGGGGCGTTCTGGGGCCAACGTCCTGACTTTC. The full variable domain, completed using reference TRBV27 and TRBJ2-6, is EAQVTQNPRYLITVTGKKLTVTCSQNMNHEYMSWYRQDPGLGLRQIYYSMNVEVTDKGDVPEGYKVSRKEKRNFPLILESPSPNQTSLYFCASRKDRGRSGANVLTFGAGSRLTVL.

The gene calls are TRBV5-1 and TRBJ2-7; D not certain. The CDR3 has 13 amino acids. Germline CDR1 and CDR2: SGHRS and YFSETQ. V lost 2 bases and J lost 4, with 10 bases in between. The CDR3 here is CASSLWENYEQYF. CDR3 nucleotides: TGCGCCAGCAGCTTATGGGAAAATTACGAGCAGTACTTC.

The V and J genes are TRBV27 and TRBJ1-1; TRBD1 agrees at 10 bases. V lost 3 bases to trimming and J lost 4 bases; unmatched junction nucleotides: 5. The CDR3 runs to 15 residues. The germline V gene has CDR1 MNHEY and CDR2 SMNVEV (reference sequence). CDR3 loop: CASSLGQGWVTEAFF. The CDR3 DNA reads TGTGCCAGCAGTTTGGGACAGGGGTGGGTCACTGAAGCTTTCTTT.

The chain links TRBV5-1 to TRBJ1-2; D is ambiguous. The CDR3 covers 14 residues. Per germline, CDR1 SGHRS and CDR2 YFSETQ. With 0 bases removed from V and 5 bases from J, the gap between germline ends came to 11 bases. As DNA, the CDR3 is TGCGCCAGCAGCTTGGCCCTAGTGGGGTATGGCTACACCTTC. This codes for CASSLALVGYGYTF.

The chain combines TRBV19 with TRBJ1-1; D not certain. Germline V gene data show CDR1 as LNHDA and CDR2 as SQIVND (reference sequence). The V end lost 7 bases, the J end lost 0 bases, and 12 bases lay between the germline ends. The length of the CDR3 is 14 residues. The CDR3 sequence is CASKMGRLNTEAFF. In DNA form, the CDR3 reads TGTGCCAGTAAAATGGGCCGTCTGAACACTGAAGCTTTCTTT.

This clone appeared once. V usage is TRBV11-1 and J usage is TRBJ2-7; D is unclear. Germline V lookup: CDR1 SGHAT, CDR2 FQDESV (reference sequence). The CDR3 runs to 12 residues. V gave up 4 bases and J gave up 3 bases, with 7 bases separating them. The CDR3 DNA sequence: TGTGCCAGCAGCTCTTCATTCTACGAGCAGTACTTC. Protein product: CASSSSFYEQYF.

J is TRBJ2-1 and V is TRBV12-2; the D call in the table, TRBD2, was not verified against the DNA. TRBV12-2 is tagged as a pseudogene. There are 14 residues in the CDR3. The CDR3 is CASRLPGSYNEQFF. CDR3 DNA: TGTGCAAGTCGCTTGCCCGGCTCCTACAATGAGCAGTTCTTC.

This chain links TRBV2 with TRBJ2-7, with 8 bases aligning to TRBD1. CDR3 length equals 14 residues. V shed 7 bases, J shed 2 bases, and the junction held 7 bases outside the gene matches. CDR1 is SNHLY, CDR2 FYNNEI, per germline. CDR3 sequence reads: CASIRTGIPYEQYF. The DNA for the CDR3 is TGTGCCAGCATAAGGACAGGGATACCCTACGAGCAGTACTTC.

The J gene is TRBJ2-1, the V gene TRBV27; 13 nucleotides line up with TRBD2. The J segment lost 10 bases and the V segment lost 3 bases, leaving 9 bases of the junction unmatched. This CDR3 comprises 16 residues. Germline CDR1 MNHEY, CDR2 SMNVEV (reference sequence). The CDR3 region has the DNA TGTGCCAGCAGTTTCGGGACTAGCGGGACCCAGGGGGAGCAGTTCTTC. Protein: CASSFGTSGTQGEQFF.